The rows below give T cell receptor beta chains drawn from one sample of a study of cytomegalovirus exposure and HLA in healthy donors. Sequencing was performed with immunoSEQ multiplex PCR; in TCRdb, only in-frame clones are kept and a portion is missing. Among about 67,000 clones listed, less than 95% were seen once. Sequences were obtained from PBMCs. The origin of the receptors is a woman in her late teens or twenties in good health and CMV-seronegative. CDR3s include the opening cysteine and the closing phenylalanine or tryptophan. D genes are given only for firm matches.

D: TRBD1
V: TRBV10-3
J: TRBJ1-6
CDR3: CAISISGQGASPLHF
DNA: TGTGCCATCAGCATATCGGGACAGGGGGCTTCACCCCTCCACTTT

D: NA
V: TRBV7-2
J: TRBJ2-3
CDR3: CASTLGGAYTQYF
DNA: TGTGCCAGCACCTTGGGGGGGGCCTATACGCAGTATTTT

D: TRBD1
V: TRBV9
J: TRBJ1-5
CDR3: CASSVVMTGNQPQHF
DNA: TGTGCCAGCAGCGTAGTCATGACAGGGAATCAGCCCCAGCATTTT

D: TRBD2
V: TRBV7-2
J: TRBJ2-7
CDR3: CASSPTSGAYEQYF
DNA: TGTGCCAGCAGCCCAACTAGCGGCGCCTACGAGCAGTACTTC

D: TRBD1
V: TRBV5-4
J: TRBJ2-1
CDR3: CASSPGQGSYNEQFF
DNA: TGTGCCAGCAGCCCGGGACAGGGATCCTACAATGAGCAGTTCTTC

D: NA
V: TRBV6-1
J: TRBJ1-5
CDR3: CASSEGARQPQHF
DNA: TGTGCCAGCAGTGAAGGGGCGCGTCAGCCCCAGCATTTT

D: NA
V: TRBV7-8
J: TRBJ2-2
CDR3: CASSSRVTGELFF
DNA: TGTGCCAGCAGCTCCAGGGTTACCGGGGAGCTGTTTTTT

D: NA
V: TRBV19
J: TRBJ2-7
CDR3: CASSMVGGSYEQYF
DNA: TGTGCCAGTAGTATGGTGGGCGGGTCTTACGAGCAGTACTTC

D: NA
V: TRBV4-3
J: TRBJ1-2
CDR3: CASSQETLNYGYTF
DNA: TGCGCCAGCAGCCAAGAGACTCTAAACTATGGCTACACCTTC

D: NA
V: TRBV27
J: TRBJ2-5
CDR3: CASSFRGLESETQYF
DNA: TGTGCCAGCAGTTTTAGGGGATTGGAGTCGGAGACCCAGTACTTC

D: NA
V: TRBV27
J: TRBJ2-7
CDR3: CASSLYTGLYEQYF
DNA: TGTGCCAGCAGTTTATACACAGGGTTATACGAGCAGTACTTC

D: TRBD1
V: TRBV7-2
J: TRBJ1-2
CDR3: CASSLVGTGHGYTF
DNA: TGTGCCAGCAGCTTAGTTGGGACAGGACATGGCTACACCTTC

D: NA
V: TRBV9
J: TRBJ2-7
CDR3: CASSVAGGYSYEQYF
DNA: TGTGCCAGCAGCGTAGCGGGGGGCTACTCCTACGAGCAGTACTTC

D: TRBD1
V: TRBV11-2
J: TRBJ2-2
CDR3: CASTQGGRANTGELFF
DNA: TGTGCCAGCACCCAAGGGGGCAGGGCCAACACCGGGGAGCTGTTTTTT